This T cell receptor (beta chain) was profiled in a study of blood T cell repertoires in COVID-19. The CDR3 length is 15 residues. The germline gives CDR1 KGHDR, CDR2 SFDVKD. V lost 7 bases and J 1 base, leaving 14 bases between the germline ends. Only in-frame clones appear in the TCRdb table, and some are missing; sequencing was by immunoSEQ multiplex PCR. Of 250,000 to 300,000 clones in the sample, approximately 90% were seen once. Grouping used clinical history reported by participants in a survey and questionnaire. The rearrangement uses TRBV24-1 and TRBJ2-3; no clear D. The source of this sequence is a woman between 40 and 50 years old with acute COVID-19. Sequencing input: PBMCs or T cells enriched from blood (not recorded which). CDR3 region: CATRSVEAGTDTQYF. CDR3 nucleotide sequence: TGTGCCACCAGGTCGGTAGAGGCCGGCACAGATACGCAGTATTTT.